This T cell receptor beta chain came from a study of T cells in Graves' hyperthyroidism and ophthalmopathy (dated by TCRdb to about 2019). Regarding the complete study: Peripheral blood samples were taken at initial diagnosis, before any treatment was given. A discovery cohort of 95 to 100 patients, 43 with Graves' ophthalmopathy and 57 with stable Graves' hyperthyroidism, was used to find distinguishing TCR V-J signatures. Prospective prediction of ophthalmopathy was tested in an independent validation cohort of fewer than 20 hyperthyroidism patients and 15 to 17 patients who later progressed to ophthalmopathy. For training and testing, the 100 or so patients in the discovery cohort were randomly divided in a 7:3 ratio. In about 6 Graves' hyperthyroidism patients, the study also compared T-cell repertoires from thyroid tissue with T-cell repertoires from blood. After sampling, hyperthyroidism patients received methimazole starting at 30 mg daily, and ophthalmopathy patients received high-dose intravenous methylprednisolone. According to the paper, TCR Vbeta CDR3 sequencing was carried out on 120 to 150 peripheral blood samples, which came from some 41 ophthalmopathy, 70 to 80 hyperthyroidism and 17 progressor patients.

Stable Graves' hyperthyroidism was defined as the absence of progression to ophthalmopathy over 18 months of follow-up. Hyperthyroidism patients were newly diagnosed, with disease duration under 2 months, and aged 18 to 65 years. Any patient with an uncontrolled infection, another autoimmune disease, pregnancy or lactation was excluded. Diagnoses relied on clinical symptoms, serum thyroxine and TRAb, thyroid ultrasound and orbital computed tomography. Ficoll-Paque density gradient centrifugation was used to isolate PBMCs from about 10 ml of fresh peripheral blood. Total RNA was extracted with Trizol reagent, and quality was checked on an Agilent 2100 Bioanalyzer. In its sample, this clonotype was seen a few times. Its antigen has not been determined. Base qualities are missing; no much larger clone stands one base away. From the cysteine through the phenylalanine, the CDR3 covers 14 amino acids. Of the read, only the CDR3 DNA is kept; its 42 bases are in frame from base 1. V is pared back by 11 bases and J by 2 bases, with 15 bases lying between the germline termini. CDR1 and CDR2, per the germline V gene, are MNHNS and SASEGT.

The TCR beta CDR3 regions were amplified from the RNA transcripts. The first round of RT-PCR for the TCR CDR3 was performed with the HTBI primer set and the Qiagen OneStep RT-PCR kit. Libraries were constructed in a second round of multiplex PCR, after which size selection and purification were carried out. Paired-end sequencing of the libraries was performed with 100 bp reads on an Illumina HiSeq2000. Turning to the authors' computational methods: SOAPnuke was used to process the raw data, removing reads that contained adapters or uncalled bases, had a mean Phred below 15, or lacked an exact match to the constant primer or identifier. High-quality paired reads were merged with COPE v1.2.5, and unique nucleotide sequences were defined as clonotypes. Clonotypes were aligned to IMGT TRBV, TRBD and TRBJ reference segments using MiTCR v1.1. Analysis was restricted to V-J combinations with a frequency above 0.0001, which covered about 99% of repertoires. The TCS score was defined as F50 (clonal expansion) divided by E x V (chaos), with BLOSUM62-based TCRdist calculated between CDR3 peptides within each V-J. Welch's t-statistics and random forest reduced approximately 520 V-J features to 10 to 15, which were used in a naive Bayes classifier (R e1071). The raw public reads went through TCRdb reprocessing: fastp at Q25, MiXCR clone calling, in-frame beta chains kept. Rows with a matching CDR3 protein are joined into one entry that keeps the most common DNA and genes. The V and J calls were determined by TCRdb, not by the authors. Across this sample there are some 500,000 distinct CDR3 sequences, with roughly an eighth seen only once. Roughly 17% of the sample rests with the top ten.

What the work shows at the level of the full study, not this receptor alone: Sample size was not statistically predetermined, and investigators were not blinded to group allocation. Most expanded thyroid clonotypes (frequency above 0.001) were also detected in blood, a finding suggesting that blood repertoires may reflect thyroid immune responses. In validation, the model predicted progression to ophthalmopathy a median of approximately 6.6 months before onset, with approximately 71% sensitivity and 72.22% specificity. A model built on a 13 V-J signature distinguished ophthalmopathy from stable hyperthyroidism, reaching 87.88% sensitivity and about 81% specificity in cross-validation and 80%/75% in testing.

This receptor chain uses TRBV6-1 and TRBJ1-4, and possibly TRBD1, on 5 matching bases. This sequence originates from a young woman with Graves' hyperthyroidism. The source material was blood. The bases are TGTGCCGGAAGCAGAGGGGAGACTAATGAAAAACTGTTTTTT. Protein translation: CAGSRGETNEKLFF.